The sample holds a few counts of the clone carrying this T cell receptor beta chain. TCRdb processed the RACE reads anew with MiXCR; each CDR3 protein has one entry. The repertoire has about 190,000 distinct CDR3 sequences, 20% to 25% of them found once; the top ten carry about 2.3%. These data belong to a study of human T cells and chemical hapten exposure. This CDR3 contains 12 residues. Trimming stripped 10 bases from V and 1 base from J, with 10 bases between. Germline CDR1 reads MDHEN; CDR2 reads SYDVKM. Time point denoted: patch test 3, about 24 weeks after DPC sensitization. Sample treatment: therapeutic diphenylcyclopropenone sensitization with weekly scalp DPC.

The source is a woman between 40 and 55 years old with alopecia areata. Some clones in this sample may be carry-over from other donors' samples. The specimen comprised whole blood, sampled in connection with sensitization to the hapten diphenylcyclopropenone (DPC). The chain joins TRBV28 to TRBJ1-1; unclear D gene. The DNA for the CDR3 is TGTGCCACAAAGGACGCGAACACTGAAGCTTTCTTT. Translation gives CATKDANTEAFF.